Shown below are 16 T cell receptor beta chains from a single sample sequenced in a study of memory CD4+ T cells and cytomegalovirus serostatus. Clones were read by immunoSEQ multiplex PCR, and TCRdb kept only the in-frame ones, dropping some. Of around 60,000 clones in the sample, 77% were seen once. Single viable CD3+CD4+CD8-CD45RO+ cells were sorted as the memory CD4+ T cells. Sequencing used memory CD4+ T cells from blood. These receptors were obtained from an adult in good health and CMV-seronegative.

This clone was counted a few times. The rearrangement uses TRBV18 and TRBJ1-2; 7 bases are shared with TRBD1. This CDR3 is built from 12 residues. The V and J ends lost 6 bases and 6 bases, in that order; junction bases with no gene match: 4. The germline gives CDR1 KGHSH, CDR2 LQKENI. The CDR3 region has the DNA TGTGCCAGCTCGCGACAGGGTGATGGCTACACCTTC. Translation gives CASSRQGDGYTF.

The chain carries TRBV30 and TRBJ2-2; D unclear. The germline V gene encodes CDR1 GTSNPN and CDR2 SVGIG (reference sequence). Trimming took off 1 base at V and 0 bases at J, with 9 bases between the two ends. CDR3 length: 15 residues. This CDR3 reads CAWSGGPSNTGELFF. The CDR3 DNA sequence: TGTGCCTGGAGTGGAGGACCGTCGAACACCGGGGAGCTGTTTTTT.

The chain is built from TRBV7-2 and TRBJ2-1; 9 bases match TRBD1. The CDR3 is 16 amino acids. Germline-derived CDR1 and CDR2 are SGHTA and FQGNSA. J lost 8 bases, V lost 5 bases, and 13 bases had no gene match. The CDR3 nucleotides read TGTGCCAGCAGCCAACAAGCGACAGGGGGGTATCATGAGCAGTTCTTC. This gives the protein CASSQQATGGYHEQFF. The variable domain in full, completed from reference TRBV7-2 and TRBJ2-1, reads GAGVSQSPSNKVTEKGKDVELRCDPISGHTALYWYRQSLGQGLEFLIYFQGNSAPDKSGLPSDRFSAERTGGSVSTLTIQRTQQEDSAVYLCASSQQATGGYHEQFFGPGTRLTVL.

This chain links TRBV30 with TRBJ1-1, with D possibly matching TRBD1 (6 bases). This CDR3 spans 13 amino acids. Trimming pared 4 bases from V and 4 bases from J, leaving 13 bases between. The germline V gene encodes CDR1 GTSNPN and CDR2 SVGIG (reference sequence). CDR3 sequence reads: CAWKTQGRTEAFF. The CDR3 DNA reads TGTGCCTGGAAAACCCAGGGGCGCACTGAAGCTTTCTTT. Full variable domain (remainder filled in from reference TRBV30 and TRBJ1-1): SQTIHQWPATLVQPVGSPLSLECTVEGTSNPNLYWYRQAAGRGLQLLFYSVGIGQISSEVPQNLSASRPQDRQFILSSKKLLLSDSGFYLCAWKTQGRTEAFFGQGTRLTVV.

V usage is TRBV6-7 and J usage is TRBJ1-5, with D unresolved. TRBV6-7 falls under the ORF class, with uncertain function. Trimming stripped 7 bases from V and 4 bases from J, with 14 bases between. The CDR3 extends over 14 amino acids. The CDR3 region is CASTARVANQPQHF. For the CDR3, the DNA is TGTGCCAGCACGGCGCGGGTTGCAAATCAGCCCCAGCATTTT.

This chain links TRBV29-1 with TRBJ2-7; the D gene could be TRBD1 or TRBD2 (5 bases each). Germline V gene data show CDR1 as SQVTM and CDR2 as ANQGSEA. The CDR3 sequence is 14 residues long. Trimming took 6 bases from V and 2 from J, leaving 17 bases between them. In nucleotides, the CDR3 is TGCAGCGTGAGGGCCCAGGGATCCACCTACGAGCAGTACTTC. It translates to CSVRAQGSTYEQYF.

This rearrangement joins TRBV7-2 to TRBJ1-5; TRBD1 is a possible D gene (5 bases). The germline V and J ends were trimmed by 5 bases and 2 bases, with 22 bases remaining between them. This CDR3 is built from 18 residues. Germline V gene sequence: CDR1 SGHTA, CDR2 FQGNSA. The CDR3 loop reads CASSQAPYQGRGNQPQHF. Written as DNA, the CDR3 is TGTGCCAGCAGCCAAGCACCGTACCAGGGACGTGGCAATCAGCCCCAGCATTTT. The whole variable domain, filled in from reference TRBV7-2 and TRBJ1-5, reads GAGVSQSPSNKVTEKGKDVELRCDPISGHTALYWYRQSLGQGLEFLIYFQGNSAPDKSGLPSDRFSAERTGGSVSTLTIQRTQQEDSAVYLCASSQAPYQGRGNQPQHFGDGTRLSIL.

The chain combines TRBV19 with TRBJ1-2; the D gene is possibly TRBD1 (5 bases). Trimming shortened V by 11 bases and J by 4 bases, and 17 bases separated the two germline ends. This CDR3 is 13 amino acids long. Germline V gene sequence: CDR1 LNHDA, CDR2 SQIVND (reference sequence). DNA of the CDR3: TGTGCCGGCAAAACTCGAGGGGCCTATGGCTACACCTTC. Protein: CAGKTRGAYGYTF.

The rearrangement links TRBV18 to TRBJ2-1, with 10 bases aligning to TRBD1. The CDR3 runs to 16 residues. V shed 1 base, J shed 7 bases, and the junction held 7 bases outside the gene matches. Germline V gives CDR1 KGHSH, CDR2 LQKENI. CDR3 sequence: CASSPQGQGTGNEQFF. CDR3 nucleotides: TGTGCCAGCTCACCACAGGGACAGGGGACTGGAAATGAGCAGTTCTTC.

V usage is TRBV18 and J usage is TRBJ2-4, with TRBD1 identical over 9 bases. V lost 0 bases to trimming and J lost 9 bases; unmatched junction nucleotides: 12. Germline V CDR1 and CDR2: KGHSH, LQKENI. The CDR3 is made up of 17 amino acids. The CDR3 reads CASSPPPLRTGARIQYF. CDR3 nucleotides: TGTGCCAGCTCACCACCCCCCCTGCGGACAGGGGCTCGCATTCAGTACTTC.

Only a few counts were recorded for this clone. The chain is built from TRBV30 and TRBJ1-5; D is unclear. This CDR3 comprises 16 residues. V lost 2 bases and J 2 bases, leaving 16 bases between the germline ends. Germline V gene sequence: CDR1 GTSNPN, CDR2 SVGIG (reference sequence). CDR3 coding DNA: TGTGCCTGGAGTTATGCGGGGAGTGTGGGCAATCAGCCCCAGCATTTT. As protein: CAWSYAGSVGNQPQHF.

V is TRBV7-2 and J is TRBJ1-6; D not certain. From germline, CDR1 is SGHTA and CDR2 FQGNSA. V was cut by 2 bases and J by 8 bases, with 7 bases left in between. The CDR3 consists of 13 residues. The CDR3 loop reads CASSLTVDSPLHF. The CDR3 nucleotides read TGTGCCAGCAGCTTAACGGTAGATTCACCCCTCCACTTT.

The chain carries TRBV28 and TRBJ2-1; TRBD1 matches at 7 bases. Germline loops: CDR1 MDHEN, CDR2 SYDVKM. Trimming cost V 4 bases and J 5 bases; bases outside gene matches: 5. The CDR3 is 14 residues long. CDR3 bases: TGTGCCAGCAGTTACCTGACAGGGAACAATGAGCAGTTCTTC. This sequence encodes CASSYLTGNNEQFF.

This sequence joins TRBV18 and TRBJ1-1; 11 bases map to TRBD1. The CDR3 is 14 residues long. Per the germline V gene, CDR1 is KGHSH and CDR2 is LQKENI. J was trimmed by 6 bases and V by 6 bases; bases with no gene match: 6. CDR3 amino acids: CASSPGQGASEAFF. Written as DNA, the CDR3 is TGTGCCAGCTCGCCTGGACAGGGGGCTTCTGAAGCTTTCTTT. Variable domain in full (rest from reference TRBV18 and TRBJ1-1): NAGVMQNPRHLVRRRGQEARLRCSPMKGHSHVYWYRQLPEEGLKFMVYLQKENIIDESGMPKERFSAEFPKEGPSILRIQQVVRGDSAAYFCASSPGQGASEAFFGQGTRLTVV.

V and J are TRBV7-2 and TRBJ1-5; a weak D match, TRBD1 (5 bases). V was clipped by 1 base and J by 11 bases, with 12 bases between them. Germline CDR1 and CDR2: SGHTA and FQGNSA. This CDR3 is 13 amino acids long. This CDR3 reads CASSLGPGESQHF. In DNA, the CDR3 is TGTGCCAGCAGCTTAGGGCCGGGGGAGTCCCAGCATTTT.

This CDR3 reads CASSNGQGGGYEQYF. The DNA for the CDR3 is TGCGCCAGCAGCAACGGACAGGGCGGTGGCTACGAGCAGTACTTC. The chain links TRBV5-1 to TRBJ2-7, with TRBD1 matching 8 bases. Germline assignment: CDR1 SGHRS and CDR2 YFSETQ. The CDR3 has 15 amino acids. V shed 4 bases and J 3 bases; nucleotides not matched to a gene: 9.